The entry below describes one T cell receptor (beta chain). This record comes from a study of T cell changes during pregnancy in multiple sclerosis. TCRdb's copy holds only in-frame clones and misses some; the assay was immunoSEQ multiplex PCR. Among some 60,000 clones listed, 90% were seen once. This CDR3 region has 13 residues. V gave up 1 base and J gave up 3 bases, with 5 bases separating them. Germline CDR1 LNHNV, CDR2 YYDKDF (reference sequence). The sequence was obtained from a female donor in good health, enrolled as a control in a pregnancy study. The chain combines TRBV15 with TRBJ2-3; D may be TRBD2 (5 bases). The source was peripheral blood, collected in the first trimester of pregnancy. The CDR3 bases are TGTGCCACCAGCAGAGTAGCGACAGATACGCAGTATTTT. Translated: CATSRVATDTQYF. Full variable domain (missing parts from reference TRBV15 and TRBJ2-3): DAMVIQNPRYQVTQFGKPVTLSCSQTLNHNVMYWYQQKSSQAPKLLFHYYDKDFNNEADTPDNFQSRRPNTSFCFLDIRSPGLGDTAMYLCATSRVATDTQYFGPGTRLTVL.